This T cell receptor beta chain was captured in a study of regulatory T cells in long-lasting Graves disease. Many counts were recorded for this clonotype. Its antigen remains unidentified. In germline, CDR1 is MNHEY, CDR2 SVGEGT. The CDR3 contains 14 residues. The V end was cut by 6 bases, the J end by 0 bases, with 11 bases between. Specified time point: newly diagnosed GD, antithyroid drugs for less than 3 months. PBMCs were the source of the RNA used for TCR sequencing. Study-wide results and caveats: Tissue studied was limited to peripheral blood, excluding thyroid tissue.

Relying on iRepertoire HTBI primers and Arm-PCR of CDR3 regions, the team built TCR beta libraries. Per the original data handling: Identified segments across samples numbered about 56 TRBV and more than 11 TRBJ. TCRdb analysed the multiplex PCR reads with MiXCR anew, one entry per CDR3 protein. The V and J calls reflect TCRdb's pipeline rather than the authors' work. In the table there are 350,000 to 550,000 distinct CDR3 sequences, 16% of which are singletons. The same data also went into a second study, on T cells in Graves' hyperthyroidism and ophthalmopathy.

V gene TRBV6-2 or TRBV6-3 combines with J gene TRBJ2-5, with D hard to call. Sequenced here: peripheral blood mononuclear cells (PBMCs), sampled at new diagnosis, from a patient treated with antithyroid drugs. This TCR derives from a woman in her late teens or twenties with Graves disease. The CDR3 DNA reads TGTGCCAGCAGCCAGACAACGTACCAAGAGACCCAGTACTTC. Translating gives CASSQTTYQETQYF.